Shown below are 27 T cell receptor beta chains from a single sample sequenced in a study of blood T cell repertoires in COVID-19 (dated by TCRdb to 2020 to 2022). The library relied on the immunoSEQ multiplex PCR assay. What TCRdb holds here is the immuneACCESS table cut down to in-frame rearrangements. Part of the clones is not present; checked against another copy, under half of the missing clones reflect an unresolved V gene, and the others are unexplained. Present in this sample are under 60,000 clones, 75% to 80% of which were seen just once. The ten largest clones capture approximately 24% of the sample. Sequencing was done on a sample of peripheral blood. The source is a human donor in a cohort sampled during active COVID-19.

V gene TRBV6-2 or TRBV6-3 combines with J gene TRBJ2-5; D is possibly TRBD1 (5 bases). CDR3 length: 14 residues. Germline V gene data show CDR1 as MNHEY and CDR2 as SVGEGT. The germline V and J ends were trimmed by 0 bases and 4 bases, with 9 bases remaining between them. For the CDR3, the DNA is TGTGCCAGCAGTTACTCCACAGGCCGAGAGACCCAGTACTTC. Its translation: CASSYSTGRETQYF.

There are a few counts of this clone. This chain uses TRBV7-2 with TRBJ2-1; 8 positions match TRBD2. Germline CDR1 reads SGHTA; CDR2 reads FQGNSA. The CDR3 covers 15 residues. With V trimmed by 1 base and J by 4 bases, 3 bases remained unmatched. CDR3 protein: CASSLDRGGYNEQFF. The CDR3 DNA is TGTGCCAGCAGCTTAGATCGGGGGGGGTACAATGAGCAGTTCTTC.

The V gene is TRBV10-3, the J gene TRBJ1-5; tentative D call: TRBD1 (5 bases). Trimming stripped 4 bases from V and 7 bases from J, with 11 bases between. This CDR3 contains 13 residues. CDR1 and CDR2 (germline): ENHRY, SYGVKD. The CDR3 spells CAISARAEQPQHF. DNA for the CDR3: TGTGCCATCAGTGCCAGGGCTGAGCAGCCCCAGCATTTT.

The rearrangement joins TRBV30 to TRBJ1-1; D is ambiguous. The germline gives CDR1 GTSNPN, CDR2 SVGIG (reference sequence). CDR3 length equals 15 residues. Between the trimmed V and J ends, which lost 1 base and 1 base, there was a span of 13 bases. The CDR3 DNA reads as TGTGCCTGGAGTGGGTTCGGGTCGCAGAACACTGAAGCTTTCTTT. It codes for CAWSGFGSQNTEAFF.

The CDR3: CASSREVNQPQHF. The CDR3, as DNA: TGTGCCAGCAGCAGGGAAGTCAATCAGCCCCAGCATTTT. The chain carries TRBV6-4 and TRBJ1-5; D might be TRBD1 (5 bases). The V end lost 6 bases, the J end lost 3 bases, and 9 bases lay between the germline ends. Germline CDR1 reads MRHNA; CDR2 reads SNTAGT. This CDR3 contains 13 residues.

CDR3: CATRRASNYGYTF. The CDR3 nucleotides are TGTGCCACTCGGAGGGCCTCTAACTATGGCTACACCTTC. V usage is TRBV6-5 and J usage is TRBJ1-2; D is uncertain. Germline CDR1 reads MNHEY; CDR2 reads SVGAGI. Trimming pared 10 bases from V and 0 bases from J, leaving 12 bases between. The CDR3 length is 13 residues.

This rearrangement joins TRBV24-1 to TRBJ2-2; TRBD2 might be the D (5 bases). The CDR3 length is 14 residues. The V and J ends lost 5 bases and 1 base respectively, with 7 bases between them. Germline V gene lookup returns CDR1 KGHDR and CDR2 SFDVKD. The CDR3 region has the DNA TGTGCCACCAGTGGAGGGTTGAACACCGGGGAGCTGTTTTTT. Encoded protein: CATSGGLNTGELFF.

The gene calls are TRBV2 and TRBJ2-5; 7 positions match TRBD1. The ends lost 6 bases at V and 1 base at J; junction bases unmatched: 5. The CDR3 consists of 14 residues. The germline gives CDR1 SNHLY, CDR2 FYNNEI. CDR3 sequence (DNA): TGTGCCAGCAGCCCGGGACAGCGCCAAGAGACCCAGTACTTC. Translated: CASSPGQRQETQYF.

The chain joins TRBV29-1 to TRBJ1-1, with D perhaps TRBD1 (5 bases). The V end lost 6 bases, the J end lost 6 bases, and 11 bases lay between the germline ends. CDR1 is SQVTM and CDR2 is ANQGSEA in the germline V gene. The CDR3 spans 11 residues. The CDR3 sequence is CSVARGAEAFF. The CDR3 bases are TGCAGCGTCGCCCGGGGGGCTGAAGCTTTCTTT.

This chain connects TRBV18 to TRBJ1-1, with D perhaps matching TRBD1 (5 bases). This CDR3 has 15 amino acids. Germline CDR1 KGHSH, CDR2 LQKENI. Trimming left V 1 base short and J 2 bases short, with 11 bases between. CDR3 region: CASSPRSQANTEAFF. The DNA of the CDR3 is TGTGCCAGCTCACCACGGTCACAGGCAAACACTGAAGCTTTCTTT. Using reference TRBV18 and TRBJ1-1 for the parts outside the CDR3, the full variable domain is NAGVMQNPRHLVRRRGQEARLRCSPMKGHSHVYWYRQLPEEGLKFMVYLQKENIIDESGMPKERFSAEFPKEGPSILRIQQVVRGDSAAYFCASSPRSQANTEAFFGQGTRLTVV.

This clone occurred once. The rearrangement joins TRBV4-3 to TRBJ2-5; 7 nucleotides align to TRBD2. V lost 4 bases, J lost 9 bases, and 11 bases stayed unmatched. This CDR3 spans 14 amino acids. Per germline, CDR1 LGHNA and CDR2 YSLEER. CDR3 amino acids: CASSPGAERGSQYF. The CDR3 DNA follows: TGCGCCAGCAGCCCCGGGGCGGAGCGGGGCTCCCAGTACTTC.

This chain links TRBV7-9 with TRBJ1-4, with D unresolved. There are 14 residues in the CDR3. CDR1 and CDR2 from the germline V gene are SEHNR and FQNEAQ (reference sequence). V was trimmed by 6 bases and J by 8 bases, leaving 16 bases between them. The CDR3 spells CASSFTGGEEKLFF. Written as DNA, the CDR3 is TGTGCCAGCAGTTTTACCGGCGGGGAGGAAAAACTGTTTTTT.

The rearrangement uses TRBV18 and TRBJ1-3, with D possibly TRBD1 on 5 matching bases. From germline, CDR1 is KGHSH and CDR2 LQKENI. V was trimmed by 3 bases and J by 2 bases, leaving 11 bases between them. The CDR3 runs 15 residues. The CDR3 bases are TGTGCCAGCTCACCTTCGGGGGTCACTGGAAACACCATATATTTT. Protein: CASSPSGVTGNTIYF.

This chain connects TRBV7-2 to TRBJ2-2, with D tentatively TRBD1 (5 bases). V was shortened by 5 bases and J by 2 bases, with 9 bases between the two germline ends. Germline CDR1 SGHTA, CDR2 FQGNSA. The CDR3 totals 14 residues. In DNA, the CDR3 is TGTGCCAGCAGCATAGACAGCAACACCGGGGAGCTGTTTTTT. Translated, it gives CASSIDSNTGELFF.

The V gene is TRBV30, the J gene TRBJ2-2; D not certain. V was trimmed by 0 bases and J by 5 bases, leaving 4 bases between them. The germline gives CDR1 GTSNPN, CDR2 SVGIG (reference sequence). The CDR3 loop spans 12 amino acids. The CDR3 is CAWSVRTGELFF. For the CDR3, the DNA is TGTGCCTGGAGTGTACGGACCGGGGAGCTGTTTTTT.

The chain couples TRBV5-6 to TRBJ2-2; TRBD1 agrees at 11 bases. After removal of 0 bases from V and 6 bases from J, the junction contained 1 base not matched to a gene. Germline CDR1 SGHDT, CDR2 YYEEEE. CDR3 length: 15 amino acids. The CDR3 sequence is CASSLAGQGAGELFF. CDR3 sequence (DNA): TGTGCCAGCAGCTTGGCGGGACAGGGGGCCGGGGAGCTGTTTTTT.

The chain combines TRBV6-5 with TRBJ2-3; D perhaps matches TRBD2 (5 bases). The CDR3 is 14 amino acids. Trimming pared 5 bases from V and 4 bases from J, leaving 13 bases between. CDR1 and CDR2 (germline): MNHEY, SVGAGI. CDR3 amino acids: CASSTGVYADTQYF. The CDR3, as DNA: TGTGCCAGCAGTACCGGGGTTTACGCAGATACGCAGTATTTT.

The V and J genes are TRBV7-2 and TRBJ2-5; 10 positions agree with TRBD2. The V gene end was trimmed by 2 bases and the J gene end by 4 bases; junction bases not matched to a gene: 1. Germline V lookup: CDR1 SGHTA, CDR2 FQGNSA. The CDR3 consists of 14 residues. CDR3 nucleotide sequence: TGTGCCAGCAGCTTACTAGCGGGGGTAGAGACCCAGTACTTC. This gives the protein CASSLLAGVETQYF.

The chain links TRBV28 to TRBJ2-6, with 10 bases aligning to TRBD2. Germline CDR1 is MDHEN and CDR2 is SYDVKM. J gave up 1 base and V 4 bases, and 7 bases lay outside the gene matches. The CDR3 has 18 amino acids. CDR3 nucleotide sequence: TGTGCCAGCAGTTCCTTAGCGGGAGGACCATCTGGGGCCAACGTCCTGACTTTC. This sequence encodes CASSSLAGGPSGANVLTF.

The chain joins TRBV25-1 to TRBJ2-5; D gene ambiguous. Per the germline V gene, CDR1 is MGHDK and CDR2 is SYGVNS. This CDR3 has 11 amino acids. With 4 bases removed from V and 4 bases from J, the gap between germline ends came to 4 bases. The CDR3 protein is CASSALETQYF. In DNA form, the CDR3 reads TGTGCCAGCAGTGCTCTAGAGACCCAGTACTTC.

This clone was observed a single time. V and J are TRBV28 and TRBJ2-3; D possibly corresponds to TRBD2 (6 bases). V was pared by 3 bases and J by 3 bases, with 10 bases between. Germline CDR1 reads MDHEN; CDR2 reads SYDVKM. The CDR3 runs to 14 residues. The DNA of the CDR3 is TGTGCCAGCAGTTTTCTTGGGAGGACAGATACGCAGTATTTT. Translated, it gives CASSFLGRTDTQYF.

J is TRBJ2-3 and V is TRBV3-1 (or the pseudogene TRBV3-2), with 8 nucleotides matching TRBD1. V shed 1 base, J shed 6 bases, and the junction held 3 bases outside the gene matches. CDR3 length equals 14 residues. From germline, CDR1 is LGHDT and CDR2 YNNKEL (reference sequence). CDR3 sequence: CASSQGQGRDTQYF. The DNA of the CDR3 is TGTGCCAGCAGCCAAGGACAGGGGAGGGATACGCAGTATTTT.

This clone was seen many times. The chain has TRBV7-9 and TRBJ2-1, with 13 positions matching TRBD2. This CDR3 comprises 17 residues. Germline-derived CDR1 and CDR2 are SEHNR and FQNEAQ (reference sequence). The V gene end was trimmed by 5 bases and the J gene end by 2 bases; junction bases not matched to a gene: 6. This CDR3 reads CASSGMTSGGPYNEQFF. DNA of the CDR3: TGTGCCAGCAGCGGGATGACTAGCGGGGGGCCCTACAATGAGCAGTTCTTC.

This clone came up once. This chain connects TRBV7-9 to TRBJ2-1; the D gene is possibly TRBD2 (5 bases). Between the trimmed V and J ends, which lost 5 bases and 9 bases, there was a span of 20 bases. The CDR3 covers 15 residues. In germline, CDR1 is SEHNR, CDR2 FQNEAQ (reference sequence). The CDR3 DNA reads TGTGCCAGCAGCGGAGGAGTCGCGGGTTTGGGTGAGCAGTTCTTC. It specifies CASSGGVAGLGEQFF.

This clone came up once. The chain couples TRBV10-3 to TRBJ1-2, with 7 bases matching TRBD1. V lost 5 bases to trimming and J lost 5 bases; unmatched junction nucleotides: 8. This CDR3 spans 14 amino acids. Germline V gene lookup returns CDR1 ENHRY and CDR2 SYGVKD. CDR3 sequence (DNA): TGTGCCATCAGTTCCCTACAGGGGAGATATGGCTACACCTTC. Its protein is CAISSLQGRYGYTF.

The CDR3 region is CSAEKGQGAGEQYF. CDR3 DNA: TGCAGCGCAGAAAAAGGACAGGGGGCGGGAGAGCAGTACTTC. V gene TRBV29-1 combines with J gene TRBJ2-7, with 11 nucleotides matching TRBD1. The germline V gene has CDR1 SQVTM and CDR2 ANQGSEA. The CDR3 sequence is 14 residues long. J was trimmed by 7 bases and V by 7 bases; bases with no gene match: 12.

The sample holds one count of this clone. The chain employs TRBV6-5 and TRBJ1-2, with D maybe TRBD1 (6 bases). The germline CDR1 and CDR2 sequences are MNHEY and SVGAGI. Trimming took off 0 bases at V and 6 bases at J, with 11 bases between the two ends. The CDR3 is 14 amino acids. The chain's CDR3 is CASSYSRQEHGYTF. The CDR3 DNA reads TGTGCCAGCAGTTACTCGAGACAGGAACATGGCTACACCTTC.